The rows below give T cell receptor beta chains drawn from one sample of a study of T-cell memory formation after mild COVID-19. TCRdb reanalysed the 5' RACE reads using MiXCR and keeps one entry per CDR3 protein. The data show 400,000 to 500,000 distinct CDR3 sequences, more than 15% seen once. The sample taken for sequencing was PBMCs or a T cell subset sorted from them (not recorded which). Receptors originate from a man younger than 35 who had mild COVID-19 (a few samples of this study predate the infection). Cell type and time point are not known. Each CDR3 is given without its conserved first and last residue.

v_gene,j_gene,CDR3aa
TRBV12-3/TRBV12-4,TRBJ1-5,ASSPRGRRNQPQH
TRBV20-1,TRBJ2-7,SASAAGGYEQY
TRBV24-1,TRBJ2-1,ATSDWAGGDEQF
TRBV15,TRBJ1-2,ATRTTENYGYT
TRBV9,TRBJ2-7,ASSGGLGVDEQY
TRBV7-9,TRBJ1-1,ASSLGAVEAF
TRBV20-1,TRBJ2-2,SASGGPRTGELF
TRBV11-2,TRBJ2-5,ASSSETFGTQY
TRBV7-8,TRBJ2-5,ASRTLGLQETQY
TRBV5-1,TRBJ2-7,ASSQSDRGLYEQY
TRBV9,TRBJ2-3,ASRETSGSDTQY